This T cell receptor beta chain was captured in a study of blood T cell repertoires in COVID-19. Study-level information: The study drew acute and convalescent COVID-19 samples from the United States, Italy and Spain. T cells, B-cell-depleted T cells, or PBMCs supplied cDNA or gDNA.

The CDR3 is 17 amino acids. Germline V gene data show CDR1 as LGHDT and CDR2 as YNNKEL (reference sequence). V shed 0 bases and J 3 bases; nucleotides not matched to a gene: 9. As originally analysed: The authors estimated nucleated cell counts from reference gene primer amplification. Clones were sequenced by immunoSEQ multiplex PCR, and TCRdb holds only the in-frame ones, with some missing. Clone size and the V and J calls come from that table; the DNA yielded D and trimming. The table shows tens of thousands of clones, with approximately 80% occurring only once. This sequence joins TRBV3-1 (or the pseudogene TRBV3-2) and TRBJ2-3; 7 nucleotides align to TRBD2. This clonotype was obtained from an elderly woman with acute or convalescent COVID-19. The sample taken for sequencing was peripheral blood. This chain's CDR3 is CASSQERAGRVTDTQYF. The DNA of the CDR3 is TGTGCCAGCAGCCAAGAAAGGGCGGGGAGGGTTACAGATACGCAGTATTTT.